This record covers a single TCR beta chain. The antigen it recognizes is unknown. Qualities for individual bases were not recorded, and no much larger clone is one base off. The germline V gene yields SGHAT for CDR1 and FQNNGV for CDR2. The CDR3 measures 12 amino acids from cysteine to phenylalanine. The entry retains the CDR3 DNA only, 36 bases that are in frame from base 1. The germline ends are 13 bases apart after V is trimmed by 7 bases and J by 10 bases. Libraries were made using the immunoSEQ multiplex PCR assay. For the multiplex PCR, a mixture combining 60 forward primers for TCR Vbeta segments and 13 reverse primers for TCR Jbeta segments was used. Amplification of the CDR3 region of rearranged TCR beta genes was performed with a multiplex PCR assay on genomic DNA. The Illumina HiSeq System was used to sequence the amplified TCR beta libraries as 87-base-pair reads. The authors' pipeline ran thus. A later analysis counted approximately 74 million unique TCR beta chains across the 666 repertoires, and 9 million to 14 million of these chains were shared by at least two donors. Raw reads were error-corrected and collapsed into unique sequences by a nearest-neighbor algorithm in which closely related sequences were merged to remove PCR and sequencing errors. Alignment of CDR3 sequences to IMGT reference sequences was used to assign V, D and J gene segments. For a sequence to be retained, a match of at least six nucleotides to both a V gene segment and a J gene segment was required. A rearrangement was called productive if the CDR3 had no stop codons and remained in frame with V and J, and every other rearrangement was called non-productive. CDR3 was defined according to IMGT convention as the region running from the second conserved V-encoded cysteine to the conserved J-encoded phenylalanine. Sequences without an unambiguous match to a single V gene segment were excluded from the earlier analysis of about 600 of the donors. An earlier analysis of over 450 of the donors classified V segments as functional when productive rearrangements were above 56.7% and as segregating when the standard deviation between donors was above 5%. To diagnose cytomegalovirus status from the catalog of TCR beta chain sequences, a statistical classification framework was built. In a later analysis, TCR nucleotide sequences were compared against IMGT/GENE-DB human TR gene sequences so that V and J genes could be assigned. In a later analysis, CDR3 sequences and most-parsimonious VDJ recombination scenarios were assigned using the TCRdist pipeline. In a later analysis, each TCR beta chain was defined by its CDR3 amino acid sequence together with its V-gene family, and reads lacking a unique V-gene family were excluded. A later analysis removed 500 to 600 highly shared, low-generation-probability nucleotide sequences to deal with suspected cross-contamination and a sequencing artifact. In a later analysis, a clonal expansion index for each public chain was calculated from normalized within-repertoire ranks of inferred template counts. A later analysis computed generation probabilities with a VDJ recombination model fitted to out-of-frame rearrangements, and checked the results against IGoR. Hypergeometric tests were used in a later analysis to score TCR-TCR, TCR-HLA and TCR-CMV co-occurrence, with a repertoire-size bias correction applied to the TCR pairs. False discovery rates were estimated in a later analysis by permuting HLA or CMV assignments 20 times. In a later analysis, co-occurring TCRs were grouped using DBSCAN, with TCRdist sequence similarity added in when clustering inside HLA-allele-positive subsets. For co-occurrence clustering, repertoires with fewer than 30,000 or more than 120,000 public chains were excluded, along with roughly 5 repertoires with anomalous nucleotide sharing. Entries here come from immuneACCESS through TCRdb and include only in-frame sequences with V and J called. Some clones fail to appear in such tables; in the studies checked, an unresolved V gene covers under half of the shortfall, and the cause of the remainder is unknown. Clone size and the V and J calls come from that table; the DNA yielded D and trimming. The sample includes about 140,000 clones, with 70% to 90% observed a single time. The top ten hold roughly 0.5% of the sample.

In total, around 600 healthy bone marrow donors made up the cohort. Cohort members were all nominally healthy when sampled, although unrecorded immune exposures were likely present. The donor was CMV seronegative and was included in the group of several hundred seronegative cohort members. Each donor provided a peripheral blood sample, and peripheral blood mononuclear cells were used for TCR beta sequencing. Genomic DNA extraction from the blood cell samples was performed with the Qiagen DNeasy Blood Extraction Kit. This sample stems from a study of cytomegalovirus exposure and HLA in healthy donors (dated by TCRdb to the late 2010s). Regarding the research as a whole: In an earlier analysis of some 610 of the donors, 276 Gb of sequence data and 90 million to 120 million unique TCR beta sequences from some 170 million T cells were reported. Around 300 gigabases of sequencing data and tens of millions of unique TCR sequences were included in an early release covering about 700 HLA-typed donors. Of the 300 to 500 genotyped donors, 65% to 90% were placed in the genetic ancestry cluster associated with self-reported Caucasian donors. The study was designed to test whether signatures of past pathogen exposure could be identified by cataloging public T cell receptors. The T cell repertoires of some 670 subjects were profiled by immunosequencing and related to cytomegalovirus serostatus. Along with the roughly 700-subject first cohort, a separate validation cohort of over a hundred different subjects was used. To predict cytomegalovirus infection status, the study brought together high-throughput TCR immunosequencing, statistical association of individual TCRs with disease status, and machine learning. A later analysis re-examined previously published TCR beta repertoires from over 500 donors and added high-resolution HLA genotyping to investigate patterns of TCR occurrence. In the later analysis, no new phenotypic data were used to find candidate immune exposures; instead, reliance was placed on TCR beta sequences and their occurrence across donors. An earlier analysis of roughly 600 of the donors used high-throughput TCR beta sequencing to judge whether each TCR beta V gene segment behaved as functional or pseudogenic. Donor age, sex, ethnicity and CMV serostatus were collected together with the repertoire data. A later genetic analysis took genome-wide SNP genotypes for 398 of the 666 donors and used that subset as a discovery cohort. All discovery cohort repertoires had been generated using a single sequencing platform. Class I and class II HLA loci were covered by the typing at four-digit resolution. The number of typed donors differed by locus: roughly 629-640 for A, B, C, DRB1 and DQB1; approximately 520 for DQA1; roughly 600 for DPA1; and 400 to 480 for DPB1. Roughly 5 DR-DQ haplotypes were handled as single units for association and clustering, since linkage in the cohort was strong. Across roughly 420 genotyped donors of the cohort, an average of approximately 240,000 unique TCR beta nucleotide sequences per donor were sequenced, and 15% to 20% of those sequences were non-productive.

Overall study outcomes, separate from this receptor: According to a later genetic analysis, donors in an Asian-associated ancestry cluster had fewer N-insertions in productive TCRs than the roughly 670-donor mean. Correlated functional status among segregating V segments might reflect linkage disequilibrium, but an unknown experimental factor could not be ruled out. The presence/absence analyses assumed that sequencing depth was roughly uniform across donors, and that assumption may not be true. In a later analysis, several top co-occurrence clusters were reported to appear linked to parvovirus B19, influenza, CMV and Epstein-Barr virus. At a false discovery rate of 0.05, a later analysis linked roughly 17,000 TCR beta sequences to specific HLA alleles. In vitro tests confirmed that a few of the cytomegalovirus-associated TCR beta chains recognize cytomegalovirus antigens. In this cohort, only TCR beta chains were sequenced, and detectable features were limited by the absence of alpha or paired-chain data. A later analysis found that HLA-associated TCR beta chains were more clonally expanded and had lower generation probabilities than equally common non-associated chains. In an earlier analysis of fewer than 750 of the donors, most TCR beta V segments were observed in productive rearrangements about 87% or about 30% of the time, broadly matching IMGT annotations. For the cohort, immune exposure information was limited to CMV serostatus. According to the authors, the approach could potentially be generalized to other disease states and immunological phenotypes. The 87-base-pair reads could not distinguish some IMGT-functional V segments, including TRBV6-2 and TRBV6-3, so those segments were excluded. Approximately 18 rarely observed V segments, including chromosome 9 orphons, were excluded from the earlier analysis of approximately 500 of the donors because counts were too low. In the study, 150 to 200 TCR beta chains were listed as associated with cytomegalovirus. In a later analysis, most CMV-associated TCR beta chains were found to appear HLA-restricted, with HLA associations seemingly driven largely by CMV exposure. According to a later analysis, TCR association rates differed among HLA loci, with DRB1 alleles showing the most associated TCRs and HLA-C alleles showing the fewest. A later genetic analysis associated a missense DCLRE1C variant with V-gene and J-gene trimming of TCR beta chains, and an independent cohort replicated the association. A cluster of highly shared sequence variants was judged likely to be a technical artifact of the sequencing pipeline. Most TCR sequences were observed very rarely across donors, whereas some public TCRs were present in many individuals. The classifier was reported to diagnose cytomegalovirus status with high specificity and sensitivity in both the original and validation cohorts. Because HLA typing was unavailable for some donors at each locus, only the typed subset was used in association tests. When HLA alleles, especially DR and DQ, strongly co-occurred, attributing TCR associations to individual alleles was difficult. A further reported finding was that TCR beta sequences accurately predicted the HLA-A and HLA-B alleles for most subjects in the first cohort.

The chain employs TRBV11-2 and TRBJ1-4; the D region possibly corresponds to TRBD1 (6 bases align). The source is a woman in her forties in good health and CMV-seronegative. The sample comprised PBMCs. The DNA sequence follows: TGTGCCAGCACCCCCGACAGGAGAAAACTGTTTTTT. This sequence encodes CASTPDRRKLFF.